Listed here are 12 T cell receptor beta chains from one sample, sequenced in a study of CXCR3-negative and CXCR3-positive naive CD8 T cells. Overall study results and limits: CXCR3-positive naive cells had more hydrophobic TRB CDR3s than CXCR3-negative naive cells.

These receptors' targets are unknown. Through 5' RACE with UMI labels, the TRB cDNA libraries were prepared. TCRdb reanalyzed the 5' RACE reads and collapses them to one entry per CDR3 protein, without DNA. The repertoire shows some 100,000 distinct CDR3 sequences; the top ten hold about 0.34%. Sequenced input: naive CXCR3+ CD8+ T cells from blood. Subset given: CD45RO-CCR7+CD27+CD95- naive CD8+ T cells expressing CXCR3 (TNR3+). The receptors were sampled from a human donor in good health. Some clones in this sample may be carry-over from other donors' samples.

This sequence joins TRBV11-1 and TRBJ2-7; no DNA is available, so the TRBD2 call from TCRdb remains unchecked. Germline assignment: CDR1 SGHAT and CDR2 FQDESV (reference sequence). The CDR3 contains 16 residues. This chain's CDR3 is CASSPTEVSGGYEQYF.

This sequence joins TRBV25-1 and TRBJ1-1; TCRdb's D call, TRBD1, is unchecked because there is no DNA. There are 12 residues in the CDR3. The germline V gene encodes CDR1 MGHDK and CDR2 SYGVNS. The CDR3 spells CASGQGAAEAFF.

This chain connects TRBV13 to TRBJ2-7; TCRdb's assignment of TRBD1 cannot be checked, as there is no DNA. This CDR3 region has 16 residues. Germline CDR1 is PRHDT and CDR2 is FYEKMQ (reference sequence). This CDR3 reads CASSSRGGTHTYEQYF.

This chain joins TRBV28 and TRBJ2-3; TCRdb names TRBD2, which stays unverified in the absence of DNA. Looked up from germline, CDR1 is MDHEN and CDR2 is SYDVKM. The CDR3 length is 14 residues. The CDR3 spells CAIRSRLVRDTQYF.

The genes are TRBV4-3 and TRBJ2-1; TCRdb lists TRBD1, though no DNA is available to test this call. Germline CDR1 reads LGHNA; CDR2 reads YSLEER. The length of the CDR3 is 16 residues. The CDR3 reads CASSQDSGAGFNEQFF.

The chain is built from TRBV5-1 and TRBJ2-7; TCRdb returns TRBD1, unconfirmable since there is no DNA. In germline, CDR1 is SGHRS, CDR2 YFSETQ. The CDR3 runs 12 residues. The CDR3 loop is CASKDRGLEQYF.

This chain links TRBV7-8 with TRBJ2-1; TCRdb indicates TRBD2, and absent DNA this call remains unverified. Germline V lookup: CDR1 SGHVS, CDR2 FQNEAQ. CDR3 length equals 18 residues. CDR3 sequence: CASSPTYGRGGLYNEQFF.

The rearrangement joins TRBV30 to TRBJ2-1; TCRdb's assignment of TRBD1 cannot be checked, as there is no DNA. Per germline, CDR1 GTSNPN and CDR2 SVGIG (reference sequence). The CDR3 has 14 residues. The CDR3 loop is CAWSGGTGDNEQFF.

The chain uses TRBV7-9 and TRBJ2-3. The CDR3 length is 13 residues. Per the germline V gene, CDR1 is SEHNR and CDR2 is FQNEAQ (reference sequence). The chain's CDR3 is CASSHVWTDTQYF.

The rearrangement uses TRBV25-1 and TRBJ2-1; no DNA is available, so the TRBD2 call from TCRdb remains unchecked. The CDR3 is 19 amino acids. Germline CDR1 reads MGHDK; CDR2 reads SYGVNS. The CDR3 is CASSEADSGGDYSYNEQFF.

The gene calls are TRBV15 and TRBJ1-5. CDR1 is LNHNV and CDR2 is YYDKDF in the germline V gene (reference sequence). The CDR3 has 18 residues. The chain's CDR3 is CATSRDRADIVPNQPQHF.

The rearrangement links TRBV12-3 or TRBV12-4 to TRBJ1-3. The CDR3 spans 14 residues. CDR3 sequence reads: CASSLDMSGNTIYF.